This passage covers 10 T cell receptor beta chains from one sample sequenced in a study of blood T cell repertoires in COVID-19 (TCRdb year 2020). Libraries were built with the immunoSEQ multiplex PCR assay. Imported from immuneACCESS, the table was reduced by TCRdb to in-frame sequences with V and J called. These copies leave out some clones; in studies compared against another copy, an unresolved V gene accounts for under half, and the cause of the remainder is not known. This sample is represented by about 52,000 clones; 81% of them were singletons. More than 20% of the sample is held by the ten biggest clonotypes. Sequencing input: peripheral blood. The receptors shown here come from a woman aged 80 or older with COVID-19, enrolled during active disease.

The V call is TRBV7-9, the J call TRBJ2-1, with D uncertain. CDR3 length equals 15 residues. Germline CDR1 reads SEHNR; CDR2 reads FQNEAQ (reference sequence). V lost 2 bases and J 5 bases, leaving 13 bases between the germline ends. The CDR3 coding sequence is TGTGCCAGCAGCTTAATAGCAGCCACCGACAATGAGCAGTTCTTC. It translates to CASSLIAATDNEQFF.

This clone occurred a few times. The chain joins TRBV19 to TRBJ2-1; D not certain. Trimming left V 7 bases short and J 3 bases short, with 7 bases between. The V gene's germline CDR1 is LNHDA and CDR2 SQIVND (reference sequence). This CDR3 contains 12 residues. This chain's CDR3 is CASMGVYNEQFF. The CDR3 nucleotides read TGTGCCAGTATGGGCGTCTACAATGAGCAGTTCTTC.

This clone appeared once. The CDR3 here is CASSAQTSGGNQPQHF. CDR3 in DNA: TGTGCCAGCAGTGCCCAAACGTCGGGGGGCAATCAGCCCCAGCATTTT. The chain uses TRBV6-1 and TRBJ1-5, with D perhaps matching TRBD1 (5 bases). The CDR3 consists of 16 residues. The V end lost 4 bases, the J end lost 2 bases, and 15 bases lay between the germline ends. Germline V gene data show CDR1 as MNHNS and CDR2 as SASEGT.

Comment on this clone: At one end, the junction sequence differs from germline, possibly due to a read error. The rearrangement joins TRBV19 to TRBJ2-7; D is ambiguous. Germline loops: CDR1 LNHDA, CDR2 SQIVND (reference sequence). The CDR3 runs 14 residues. The DNA for the CDR3 is TGTGCCAGTAGTATAGGATTAGACCGTTACGAGGAGTACTTC. Amino acid sequence: CASSIGLDRYEEYF.

The gene calls are TRBV5-4 and TRBJ1-3; TRBD1 matches at 9 bases. Looked up from germline, CDR1 is SGHNT and CDR2 is YYREEE (reference sequence). This CDR3 spans 15 amino acids. With 4 bases clipped from V and 0 bases from J, the junction kept 2 bases outside the gene matches. The CDR3 loop is CASSKTGGSGNTIYF. Here the CDR3 DNA reads TGTGCCAGCAGCAAGACAGGGGGCTCTGGAAACACCATATATTTT.

The CDR3 sequence: CASSLMGGLTRGTQYF. The CDR3 DNA sequence: TGTGCCAGCAGCTTGATGGGCGGGCTCACCCGGGGTACGCAGTATTTT. The V gene is TRBV7-3, the J gene TRBJ2-3; tentative D call: TRBD2 (5 bases). Between the trimmed V and J ends, which lost 3 bases and 8 bases, there was a span of 21 bases. The CDR3 contains 16 residues. CDR1 is SGHTA and CDR2 is FQGTGA in the germline V gene.

Here the CDR3 DNA reads TGTGCCAGCAGCCAAGATCGCGGGACTAGCGGGAGTGGAGATACGCAGTATTTT. Translating gives CASSQDRGTSGSGDTQYF. The chain is built from TRBV4-2 and TRBJ2-3; 14 bases line up with TRBD2. Germline loops: CDR1 LGHNA, CDR2 YNFKEQ. V lost 0 bases and J lost 5; bases outside the gene matches: 7. The CDR3 totals 18 residues.

The chain links TRBV9 to TRBJ2-6; D gene unclear. Germline lookup yields CDR1 SGDLS and CDR2 YYNGEE. This CDR3 is 15 amino acids long. V gave up 5 bases and J gave up 0 bases, with 9 bases separating them. For the CDR3, the DNA is TGTGCCAGCAGAAAAGCCCCCTCTGGGGCCAACGTCCTGACTTTC. Translation: CASRKAPSGANVLTF.

The gene calls are TRBV5-1 and TRBJ1-3, with TRBD1 matching over 7 bases. This CDR3 region has 15 residues. Germline V gene data show CDR1 as SGHRS and CDR2 as YFSETQ. J was trimmed by 0 bases and V by 3 bases; bases with no gene match: 3. CDR3 loop: CASSSGQFSGNTIYF. The CDR3 nucleotides read TGCGCCAGCAGCTCGGGACAGTTCTCTGGAAACACCATATATTTT. The entire variable domain, with the rest obtained from reference TRBV5-1 and TRBJ1-3, is as follows: KAGVTQTPRYLIKTRGQQVTLSCSPISGHRSVSWYQQTPGQGLQFLFEYFSETQRNKGNFPGRFSGRQFSNSRSEMNVSTLELGDSALYLCASSSGQFSGNTIYFGEGSWLTVV.

This rearrangement joins TRBV19 to TRBJ2-7; D is ambiguous. V lost 0 bases and J 2 bases, leaving 5 bases between the germline ends. There are 13 residues in the CDR3. The germline CDR1 and CDR2 sequences are LNHDA and SQIVND (reference sequence). This CDR3 is CASSIDRAYEQYF. The CDR3 DNA reads TGTGCCAGTAGTATAGACCGAGCCTACGAGCAGTACTTC.